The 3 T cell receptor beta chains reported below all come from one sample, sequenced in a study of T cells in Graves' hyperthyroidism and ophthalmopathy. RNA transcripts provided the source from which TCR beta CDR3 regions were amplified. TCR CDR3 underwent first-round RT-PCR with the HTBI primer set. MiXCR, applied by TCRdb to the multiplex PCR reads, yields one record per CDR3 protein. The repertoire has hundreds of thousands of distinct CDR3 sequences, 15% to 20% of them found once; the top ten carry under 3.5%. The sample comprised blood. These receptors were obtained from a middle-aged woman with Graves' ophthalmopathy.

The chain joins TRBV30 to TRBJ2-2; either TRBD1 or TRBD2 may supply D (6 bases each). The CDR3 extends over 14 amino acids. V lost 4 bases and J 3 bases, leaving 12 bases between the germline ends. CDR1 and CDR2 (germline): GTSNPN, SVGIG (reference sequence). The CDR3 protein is CAWIPGEDTGELFF. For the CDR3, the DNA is TGTGCCTGGATTCCAGGGGAGGACACCGGGGAGCTGTTTTTT. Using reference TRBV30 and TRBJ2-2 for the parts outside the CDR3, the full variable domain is SQTIHQWPATLVQPVGSPLSLECTVEGTSNPNLYWYRQAAGRGLQLLFYSVGIGQISSEVPQNLSASRPQDRQFILSSKKLLLSDSGFYLCAWIPGEDTGELFFGEGSRLTVL.

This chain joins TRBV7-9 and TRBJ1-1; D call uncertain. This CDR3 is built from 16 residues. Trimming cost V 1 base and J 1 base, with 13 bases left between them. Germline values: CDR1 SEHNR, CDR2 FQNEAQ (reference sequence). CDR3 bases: TGTGCCAGCAGCTTAGAGTACGGAAACCCGAACACTGAAGCTTTCTTT. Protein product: CASSLEYGNPNTEAFF.

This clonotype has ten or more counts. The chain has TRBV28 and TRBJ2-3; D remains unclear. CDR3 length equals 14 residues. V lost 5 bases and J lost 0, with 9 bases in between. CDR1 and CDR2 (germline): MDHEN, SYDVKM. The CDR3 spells CASSPLGSTDTQYF. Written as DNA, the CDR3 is TGTGCCAGCAGTCCTCTCGGGAGCACAGATACGCAGTATTTT.